This T cell receptor (beta chain) was recovered during a study of blood T cell repertoires in COVID-19 (TCRdb year 2020). With regard to the full study: Collaborator samples came from the United States, Italy and Spain and covered acute and convalescent phases of COVID-19. The prospective study material was composed of cDNA or gDNA derived from T cells, B-cell-depleted T cells, or PBMCs. Subjects who had been exposed to COVID-19, were actively infected with it, or had recovered from it provided the deeply sampled blood TCRbeta repertoires that made up the dataset. A freely available public database, intended as a resource for researchers studying the immune response to SARS-CoV-2, is where the repertoires were released. Samples were obtained from the ongoing ImmuneRACE study (first 160 participants) and from some 1,300 subjects provided by 6 global collaborators. Sample metadata almost always included a de-identified subject ID, COVID-19 status, age in years and sex. Where available, HLA class I and class II types were obtained from metadata supplied by the sample provider rather than from assay-based typing. Broad study findings and their caveats: How much clinical and demographic metadata was included differed by source and by participant, and the metadata was provided uncurated.

The CDR3 covers 15 residues, taking in both the cysteine and the phenylalanine. The CDR3 DNA has 45 bases and is translated from base 1. Reading the germline V gene gives CDR1 SGHTS and CDR2 YDEGEE. At the junction V is shortened by 0 bases and J by 9 bases, with 13 bases in between. Participants in the prospective study were enrolled through a virtual design, were aged 18 to 89 years, and lived in roughly 24 United States geographic areas. To assign participants to cohorts, the prospective study relied on clinical history that participants themselves reported in a screening survey and a study questionnaire. Mobile phlebotomists in the prospective study collected whole blood, serum and a nasopharyngeal or oropharyngeal swab from every participant. Additional blood draws and questionnaires over an approximately two-month period could optionally be provided by prospective study participants. Blood samples from the prospective study were shipped frozen or at room temperature prior to DNA extraction.

TCRbeta CDR3 regions were amplified from genomic DNA using the immunoSEQ Assay, a bias-controlled multiplex PCR. The published analysis was carried out like this. Nucleated cell counts per sample were estimated from amplification of reference gene primers within the assay. To quantify the absolute abundance of each unique TCRbeta CDR3 rearrangement, sequence reads were collapsed and filtered. Productive Simpson clonality was computed per sample as the square root of Simpson's diversity index over productive rearrangements. Drawn from immuneACCESS, this table holds only the in-frame rearrangements with V and J called that TCRdb kept. Clones are partly lost; checked studies trace under half to an unresolved V gene and leave the rest unexplained. V, J and clone size are those of that table, while D and trimming were read from the DNA. The sample contains about 210,000 clones, more than 70% of them found a single time. 2% to 2.5% of the sample is held by the ten biggest clonotypes.

Notes on this clone: What antigen it recognizes has not been identified. No much larger clone exists at a distance of one base, and base qualities are not known.

The sample comprised PBMCs or T cells enriched from blood (not recorded which). This clonotype originated in a woman between 35 and 50 years old with acute COVID-19. The chain links TRBV5-8 with TRBJ1-6; no D gene can be assigned with confidence. The DNA reads TGTGCCAGCAGCTTGGGGAGGAGCCAAGGTTCACCCCTCCACTTT. Its product reads: CASSLGRSQGSPLHF.